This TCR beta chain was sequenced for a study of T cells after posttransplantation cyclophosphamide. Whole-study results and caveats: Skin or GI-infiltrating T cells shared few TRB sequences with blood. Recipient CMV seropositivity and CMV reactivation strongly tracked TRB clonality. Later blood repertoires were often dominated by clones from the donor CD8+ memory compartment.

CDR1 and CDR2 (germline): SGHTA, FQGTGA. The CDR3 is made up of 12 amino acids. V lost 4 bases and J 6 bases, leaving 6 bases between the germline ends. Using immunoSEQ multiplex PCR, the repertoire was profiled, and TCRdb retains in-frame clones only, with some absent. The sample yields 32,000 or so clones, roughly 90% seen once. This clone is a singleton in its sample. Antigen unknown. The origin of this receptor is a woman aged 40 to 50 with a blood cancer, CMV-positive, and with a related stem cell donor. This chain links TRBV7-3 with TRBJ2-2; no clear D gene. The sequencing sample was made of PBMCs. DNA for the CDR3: TGTGCCAGCAGCTCCAGGCCCGGGGAGCTGTTTTTT. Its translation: CASSSRPGELFF.